This TCR beta chain was captured in a study of radiotherapy plus CTLA-4 blockade in lung cancer. Study summary: The study recorded objective responses in about 18% of patients and disease control in approximately 29%. Whole-study results and caveats: Researchers report tumor-derived TCR clones expanding in blood after radiotherapy plus ipilimumab. Early shifts in blood T cell clones, with interferon-beta, reportedly predicted response best.

Concerning this clone: The antigen is undetermined.

People whose metastatic non-small-cell lung cancer was chemo-refractory got focal radiation along with CTLA-4 blockade by ipilimumab. Assay used: immunoSEQ multiplex PCR; TCRdb lists only in-frame clones, some missing. Of tens of thousands of clones in the sample, 70% to 85% were seen once. This CDR3 has 15 amino acids. Trimming removed 0 bases from V and 2 bases from J; junction bases left unmatched: 2. Germline CDR1 reads SGHDT; CDR2 reads YYEEEE. The gene calls are TRBV5-6 and TRBJ2-5, with 9 bases aligning to TRBD1. This sample comprised peripheral blood, obtained from a patient treated with radiotherapy plus ipilimumab. The sequence came from a human donor with non-small cell lung cancer who had a partial response to radiotherapy plus ipilimumab. CDR3 DNA: TGTGCCAGCAGCTTGGCCGGACAGGGGCAAGAGACCCAGTACTTC. It is translated as CASSLAGQGQETQYF. Based on the CDR3 plus reference TRBV5-6 and TRBJ2-5, the full variable domain is DAGVTQSPTHLIKTRGQQVTLRCSPKSGHDTVSWYQQALGQGPQFIFQYYEEEERQRGNFPDRFSGHQFPNYSSELNVNALLLGDSALYLCASSLAGQGQETQYFGPGTRLLVL.